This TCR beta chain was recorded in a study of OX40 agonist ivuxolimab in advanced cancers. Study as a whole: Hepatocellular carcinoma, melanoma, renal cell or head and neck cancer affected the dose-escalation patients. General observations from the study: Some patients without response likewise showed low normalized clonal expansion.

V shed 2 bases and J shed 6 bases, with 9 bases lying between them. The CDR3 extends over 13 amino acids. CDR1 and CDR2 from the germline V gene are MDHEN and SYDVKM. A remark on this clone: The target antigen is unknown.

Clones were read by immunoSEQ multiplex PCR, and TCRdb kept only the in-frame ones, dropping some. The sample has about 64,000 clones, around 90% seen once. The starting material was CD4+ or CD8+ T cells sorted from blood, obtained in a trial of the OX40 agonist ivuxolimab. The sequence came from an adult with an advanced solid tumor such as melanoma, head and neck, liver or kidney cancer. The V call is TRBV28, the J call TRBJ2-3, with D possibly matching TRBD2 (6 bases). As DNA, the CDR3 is TGTGCCAGCAGTTTAGGGACTTGGGATACGCAGTATTTT. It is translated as CASSLGTWDTQYF. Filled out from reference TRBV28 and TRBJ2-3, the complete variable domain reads DVKVTQSSRYLVKRTGEKVFLECVQDMDHENMFWYRQDPGLGLRLIYFSYDVKMKEKGDIPEGYSVSREKKERFSLILESASTNQTSMYLCASSLGTWDTQYFGPGTRLTVL.